This section outlines one T cell receptor (beta chain) sequence together with its context. The data stem from a study of blood T cell repertoires in COVID-19. Study background: There were acute and convalescent COVID-19 samples, and they came from the United States, Italy and Spain.

The V and J ends lost 3 bases and 4 bases respectively, with 10 bases between them. Germline V CDR1 and CDR2: LNHDA, SQIVND (reference sequence). The CDR3 is made up of 14 amino acids. As processed by the authors: Reference gene primer amplification gave nucleated cell count estimates. The protocol was immunoSEQ multiplex PCR, while the TCRdb copy is restricted to in-frame clones and leaves out a portion. Clone size and the V and J calls come from that table; the DNA yielded D and trimming. In the table there are 200,000 to 250,000 clones, about 87% of which are singletons. The material sequenced was peripheral blood. The clonotype originates from a man aged 55 to 70 who had recovered from COVID-19. This chain links TRBV19 with TRBJ1-3, with a weak D call TRBD1 (6 bases). CDR3 DNA: TGTGCCAGTAGTATTGGGGGCCCCGGAAACACCATATATTTT. This sequence encodes CASSIGGPGNTIYF.